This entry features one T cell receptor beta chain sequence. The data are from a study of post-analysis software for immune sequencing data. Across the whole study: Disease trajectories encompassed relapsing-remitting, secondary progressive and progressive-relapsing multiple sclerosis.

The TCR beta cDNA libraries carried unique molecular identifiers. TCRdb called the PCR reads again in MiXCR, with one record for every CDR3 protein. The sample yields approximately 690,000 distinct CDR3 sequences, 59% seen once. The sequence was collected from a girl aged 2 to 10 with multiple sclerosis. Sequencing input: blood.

Here the CDR3 reads CASSSDPWQETQYF. As DNA, the CDR3 is TGTGCCAGCAGCTCAGATCCTTGGCAAGAGACCCAGTACTTC. The chain joins TRBV7-2 to TRBJ2-5; D remains unclear. The CDR3 consists of 14 residues. Trimming removed 4 bases from V and 2 bases from J, with 11 bases in between. Germline V gene data show CDR1 as SGHTA and CDR2 as FQGNSA.